This T cell receptor (beta chain) was observed in a study of T-cell memory formation after mild COVID-19. Study-wide results and limits: Several responding clones turned up in pre-infection memory, indicating that cross-reactive memory may have taken part. Clones contracting across day 15 to 85 had a balanced CD4/CD8 profile; later expanding clones leaned CD4+.

This clonotype was recorded a few times. Its specificity is unknown. TCRdb reprocessed the 5' RACE reads via MiXCR and lists one record per CDR3 protein. The sample holds approximately 250,000 distinct CDR3 sequences, 15% seen once. Per the germline V gene, CDR1 is SGHTA and CDR2 is FQGNSA. The CDR3 covers 12 residues. The V gene lost 7 bases and the J gene lost 9 bases, with 13 bases spanning the gap. The TCR sequence derives from an adult woman who had mild COVID-19 (a few samples of this study predate the infection). Cell type and time point are not known. The J gene is TRBJ1-5, the V gene TRBV7-2; D is unresolved. The sample taken for sequencing was PBMCs or a T cell subset sorted from them (not recorded which). The CDR3 DNA sequence: TGTGCCAGCACCACCCCTCCCGGGCCCCAGCATTTT. Protein product: CASTTPPGPQHF.